Listed below are T cell receptor beta chains from one sample, sequenced in a study of blood T cell repertoires in COVID-19. Produced via immunoSEQ multiplex PCR; TCRdb's table is partial and in-frame only. The sample consists of about 240,000 clones, roughly 90% of them appearing once. Sequenced sample: peripheral blood. Receptors originate from a man in his sixties who had recovered from COVID-19. Both conserved end residues are part of each CDR3. Fields, in order: CDR3 DNA, CDR3 protein, J gene, V gene, D gene, clone size. The D gene is left open where the match is weak. Clone size is stated in some rows and not others, as once, few, many or a class when expanded.

DNA: TGTGCCAGCAGCGAACGACAGGGCGGAAGCTCCTACGAGCAGTACTTC
CDR3: CASSERQGGSSYEQYF
J: TRBJ2-7
V: TRBV6-1
D: TRBD1
size: NA

DNA: TGTGCCAGCAGCTGGACAGGGGGCGCGGGTCAGCCCCAGCATTTT
CDR3: CASSWTGGAGQPQHF
J: TRBJ1-5
V: TRBV6-6
D: TRBD1
size: NA

DNA: TGTGCCACCAGTGATTTTAGACTAGCGGGGGGCCTCCAAGAGACCCAGTACTTC
CDR3: CATSDFRLAGGLQETQYF
J: TRBJ2-5
V: TRBV24-1
D: TRBD2
size: once

DNA: TGTGCCTGTAACGAGGGCCCTCAAGGCGCTGAAGCTTTCTTT
CDR3: CACNEGPQGAEAFF
J: TRBJ1-1
V: TRBV30
D: NA
size: NA

DNA: TGCGCCAGCACATTAACCGTCGGGACTAGGGACACCGGGGAGCTGTTTTTT
CDR3: CASTLTVGTRDTGELFF
J: TRBJ2-2
V: TRBV4-1
D: TRBD2
size: NA

DNA: TGTGCCAGCAGTCGGGCAGGGCACCCCTACGAGCAGTACTTC
CDR3: CASSRAGHPYEQYF
J: TRBJ2-7
V: TRBV28
D: NA
size: once

DNA: TGTGCCAGCAGTTACTCCCGGCAGGGGGCTGGAAAACTGTTTTTT
CDR3: CASSYSRQGAGKLFF
J: TRBJ1-4
V: TRBV6-5
D: TRBD1
size: NA

DNA: TGTGCTAGTGGTTTGGGTGCGACTGGGACAGGGGGTCAGCCCCAGCATTTT
CDR3: CASGLGATGTGGQPQHF
J: TRBJ1-5
V: TRBV12-5
D: TRBD1
size: NA

DNA: TGTGCCAGCAGTGAAAGGTTACGGACTCAAGATACGCAGTATTTT
CDR3: CASSERLRTQDTQYF
J: TRBJ2-3
V: TRBV2
D: NA
size: NA

DNA: TGTGCCAGCAGCTATTCGAGTGGAAACACCATATATTTT
CDR3: CASSYSSGNTIYF
J: TRBJ1-3
V: TRBV5-4
D: NA
size: NA

DNA: TGTGCCAGCAGCTTAGGGACACAGGGGGGCTACACCTTC
CDR3: CASSLGTQGGYTF
J: TRBJ1-2
V: TRBV7-8
D: TRBD1
size: NA

DNA: TGTGCTGGGAGGGGACAGGGGGCCGCAGATACGCAGTATTTT
CDR3: CAGRGQGAADTQYF
J: TRBJ2-3
V: TRBV10-3
D: TRBD1
size: NA

DNA: TGTGCCAGCAGGAACAGGGTAGGGCAGAGCTATGGCTACACCTTC
CDR3: CASRNRVGQSYGYTF
J: TRBJ1-2
V: TRBV28
D: NA
size: NA

DNA: TGTGCCAGCAGCTTAGTCCTCGCGGGGGGAGAGACCCAGTACTTC
CDR3: CASSLVLAGGETQYF
J: TRBJ2-5
V: TRBV7-9
D: TRBD2
size: NA

DNA: TGCGCCAGCAGTCATGGGACTGTAAACTCCTACGAGCAGTACTTC
CDR3: CASSHGTVNSYEQYF
J: TRBJ2-7
V: TRBV5-1
D: NA
size: NA

DNA: TGTGCCAGCAGTGACGAGAGGAGCACCCTATATTTT
CDR3: CASSDERSTLYF
J: TRBJ1-3
V: TRBV2
D: NA
size: NA

DNA: TGTGCCAGCAGCCAAGGGAGAAACGTCTACGAGCAGTACTTC
CDR3: CASSQGRNVYEQYF
J: TRBJ2-7
V: TRBV3-1/TRBV3-2
D: NA
size: NA

DNA: TGTGCCTGGAGTACCACATCCAGGGGGCTTGGGGGCTACACCTTC
CDR3: CAWSTTSRGLGGYTF
J: TRBJ1-2
V: TRBV30
D: TRBD1
size: NA

DNA: TGCGCCAGCAGCTTGGGGGGCAGATTACCCGATGGCTACACCTTC
CDR3: CASSLGGRLPDGYTF
J: TRBJ1-2
V: TRBV5-1
D: NA
size: NA

DNA: TGTGCCACACAACAGGCGAATAGCAATCAGCCCCAGCATTTT
CDR3: CATQQANSNQPQHF
J: TRBJ1-5
V: TRBV6-5
D: NA
size: once